A selection of T cell receptor beta chains follows, all from one sample in a study of tumor and adjacent non-tumor tissue in lung cancer. Using its own MiXCR run on the multiplex PCR reads, TCRdb lists one record per CDR3 protein. The data hold 200,000 to 250,000 distinct CDR3 sequences, with about two thirds observed a single time. The sample was lung tumor tissue. These receptors all come from a man aged 55 to 70 with non-small cell lung cancer. The conserved cysteine and the conserved F or W are not part of the CDR3 here.

12,TRBV29-1,SCQSGTVSETQY
13,TRBV29-1,SVARGRTGRYEQY
13,TRBV30,AWRTGVLANEKLF
14,TRBV4-1,ASSQEIIRQGSPLH
14,TRBV5-4,ARTLTFTGPNYGYT
12,TRBV5-4,ASSGGSVNEKLF
9,TRBV29-1,STHGPETQY
13,TRBV20-1,SARDLQEGGYGYT
10,TRBV10-3,AISDWSNEQY
10,TRBV11-3,ASSFPRRAAF
10,TRBV28,ASSSTGLALH
13,TRBV5-4,ASSPGQINTGELF
12,TRBV6-5,SSSYSDSDNEQF
8,TRBV29-1,SRTYNEQF
12,TRBV4-1,ASSRTPRDEKLF
13,TRBV20-1,SASSVGRPKTEQY
12,TRBV20-1,SVAWTSGTDTQY
15,TRBV24-1,ATSDLRGGRDTDTQY
15,TRBV4-3,ARSQGLAGVRDNEQF
13,TRBV4-2,ASSRDAKVGNTIY
15,TRBV6-1,ASSEKGQGSATDEQY
17,TRBV7-2,ASCLDTGTSGRTYNEQF
13,TRBV5-1,ASGTGTSGHNEQF
13,TRBV5-4,ASSFYGICTDTQY
14,TRBV6-1,ASRPGDNSYNSPLR
15,TRBV20-1,SARDLSGMAGTGELL
14,TRBV11-3,ASSNQTGSISYGYT
13,TRBV11-3,ASSLYGAALNEQF
12,TRBV20-1,SALSGRKSDTQY
13,TRBV6-1,ASSASPPMNTEAF
12,TRBV5-1,VSTWGRGEETQH
14,TRBV5-6,ASSLVHGSRNYGNT
12,TRBV7-9,ASSLDLVGTETF
11,TRBV12-3/TRBV12-4,ASSSLAIGELF
9,TRBV20-1,SAFADYEQY
13,TRBV4-2,ASSQDPVPSYEQY
13,TRBV6-1,ASSESPQPYNEQF
12,TRBV20-1,SATTTSVRTEQY
14,TRBV5-1,ASSLVGQGNFGELF
12,TRBV7-2,ASSVTTSTDTQY
12,TRBV6-1,ASTQDRGRGEQY